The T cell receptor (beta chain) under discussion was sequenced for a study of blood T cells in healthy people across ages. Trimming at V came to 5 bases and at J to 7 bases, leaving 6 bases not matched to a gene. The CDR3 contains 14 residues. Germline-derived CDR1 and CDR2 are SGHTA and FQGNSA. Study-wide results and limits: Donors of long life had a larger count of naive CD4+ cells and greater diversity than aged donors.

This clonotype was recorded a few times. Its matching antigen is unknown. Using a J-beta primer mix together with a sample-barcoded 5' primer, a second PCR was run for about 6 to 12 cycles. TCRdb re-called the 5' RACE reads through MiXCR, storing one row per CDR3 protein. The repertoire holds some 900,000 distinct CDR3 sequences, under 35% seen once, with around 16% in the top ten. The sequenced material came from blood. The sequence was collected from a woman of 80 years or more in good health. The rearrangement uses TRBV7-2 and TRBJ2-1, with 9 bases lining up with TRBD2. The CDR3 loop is CASSQGGGANEQFF. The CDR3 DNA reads TGTGCCAGCAGCCAAGGCGGGGGGGCGAATGAGCAGTTCTTC.